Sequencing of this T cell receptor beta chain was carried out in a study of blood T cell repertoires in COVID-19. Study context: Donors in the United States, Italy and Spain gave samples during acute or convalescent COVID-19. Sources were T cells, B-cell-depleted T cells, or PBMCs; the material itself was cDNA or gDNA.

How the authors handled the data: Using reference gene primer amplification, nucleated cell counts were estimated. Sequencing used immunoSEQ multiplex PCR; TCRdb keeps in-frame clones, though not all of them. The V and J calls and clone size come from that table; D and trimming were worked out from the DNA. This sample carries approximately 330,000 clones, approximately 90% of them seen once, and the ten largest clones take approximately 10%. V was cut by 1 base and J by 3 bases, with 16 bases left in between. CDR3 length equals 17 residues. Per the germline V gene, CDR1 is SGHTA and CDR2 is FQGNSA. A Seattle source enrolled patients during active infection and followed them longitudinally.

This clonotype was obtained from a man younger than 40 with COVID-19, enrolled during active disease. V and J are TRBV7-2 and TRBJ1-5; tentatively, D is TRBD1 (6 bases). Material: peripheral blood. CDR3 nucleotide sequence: TGTGCCAGCAGCTTAGATCCCGGCAGGGGAGTCAATCAGCCCCAGCATTTT. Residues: CASSLDPGRGVNQPQHF.